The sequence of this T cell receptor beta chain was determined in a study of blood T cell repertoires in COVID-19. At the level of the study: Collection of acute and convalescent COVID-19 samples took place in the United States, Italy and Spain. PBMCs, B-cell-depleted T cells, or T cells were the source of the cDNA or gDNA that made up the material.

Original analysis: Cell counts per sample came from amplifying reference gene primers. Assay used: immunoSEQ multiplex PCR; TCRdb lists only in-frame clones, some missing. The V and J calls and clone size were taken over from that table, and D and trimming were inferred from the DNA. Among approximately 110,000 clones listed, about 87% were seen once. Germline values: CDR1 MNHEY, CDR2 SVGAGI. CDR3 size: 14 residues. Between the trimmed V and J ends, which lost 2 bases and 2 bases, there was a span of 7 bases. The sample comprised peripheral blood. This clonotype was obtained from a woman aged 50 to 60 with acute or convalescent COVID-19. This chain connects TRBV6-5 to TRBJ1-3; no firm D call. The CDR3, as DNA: TGTGCCAGCAGTTACGAGATCGCTGGAAACACCATATATTTT. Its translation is CASSYEIAGNTIYF.